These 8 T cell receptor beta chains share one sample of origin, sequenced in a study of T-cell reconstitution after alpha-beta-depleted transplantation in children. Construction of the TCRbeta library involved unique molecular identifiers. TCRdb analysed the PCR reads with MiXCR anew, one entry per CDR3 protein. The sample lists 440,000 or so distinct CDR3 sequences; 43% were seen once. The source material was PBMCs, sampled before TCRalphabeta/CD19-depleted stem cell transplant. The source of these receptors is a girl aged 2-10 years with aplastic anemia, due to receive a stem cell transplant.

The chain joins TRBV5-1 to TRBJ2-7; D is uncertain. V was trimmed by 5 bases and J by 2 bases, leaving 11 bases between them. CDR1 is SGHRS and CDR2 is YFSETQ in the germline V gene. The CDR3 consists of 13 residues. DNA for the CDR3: TGCGCCAGCAGATCGGACGGACCCTACGAGCAGTACTTC. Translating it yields CASRSDGPYEQYF.

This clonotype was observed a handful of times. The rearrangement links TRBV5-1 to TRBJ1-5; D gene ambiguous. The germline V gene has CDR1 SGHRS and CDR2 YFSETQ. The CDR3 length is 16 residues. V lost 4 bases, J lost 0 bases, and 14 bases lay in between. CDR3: CASSLPSGDSNQPQHF. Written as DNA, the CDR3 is TGCGCCAGCAGCCTACCTAGCGGAGATAGCAATCAGCCCCAGCATTTT. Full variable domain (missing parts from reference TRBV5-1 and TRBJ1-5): KAGVTQTPRYLIKTRGQQVTLSCSPISGHRSVSWYQQTPGQGLQFLFEYFSETQRNKGNFPGRFSGRQFSNSRSEMNVSTLELGDSALYLCASSLPSGDSNQPQHFGDGTRLSIL.

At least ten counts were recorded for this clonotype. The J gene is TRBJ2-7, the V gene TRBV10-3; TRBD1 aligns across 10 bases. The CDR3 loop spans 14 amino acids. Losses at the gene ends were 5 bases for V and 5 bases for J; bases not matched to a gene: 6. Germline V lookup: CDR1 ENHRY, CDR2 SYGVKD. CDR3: CAISPGQGFHEQYF. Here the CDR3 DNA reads TGTGCCATCAGTCCGGGACAGGGGTTCCACGAGCAGTACTTC.

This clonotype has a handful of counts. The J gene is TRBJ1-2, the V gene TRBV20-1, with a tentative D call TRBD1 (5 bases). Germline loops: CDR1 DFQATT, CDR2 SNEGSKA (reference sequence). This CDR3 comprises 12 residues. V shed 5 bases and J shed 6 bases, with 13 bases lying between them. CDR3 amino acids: CSAGRGLDGYTF. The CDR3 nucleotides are TGCAGTGCTGGCCGGGGGTTGGATGGCTACACCTTC.

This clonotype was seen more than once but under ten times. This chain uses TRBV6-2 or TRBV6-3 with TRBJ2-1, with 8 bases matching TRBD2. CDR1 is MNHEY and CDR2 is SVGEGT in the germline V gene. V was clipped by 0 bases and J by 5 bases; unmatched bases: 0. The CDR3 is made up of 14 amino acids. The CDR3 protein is CASSYSSGNNEQFF. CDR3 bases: TGTGCCAGCAGTTACTCTAGCGGGAACAATGAGCAGTTCTTC.

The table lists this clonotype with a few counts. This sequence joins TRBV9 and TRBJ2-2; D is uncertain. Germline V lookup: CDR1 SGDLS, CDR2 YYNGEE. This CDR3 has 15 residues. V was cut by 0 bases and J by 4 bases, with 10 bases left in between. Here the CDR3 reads CASSVGQLPTGELFF. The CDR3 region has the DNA TGTGCCAGCAGCGTAGGGCAGCTACCCACCGGGGAGCTGTTTTTT.

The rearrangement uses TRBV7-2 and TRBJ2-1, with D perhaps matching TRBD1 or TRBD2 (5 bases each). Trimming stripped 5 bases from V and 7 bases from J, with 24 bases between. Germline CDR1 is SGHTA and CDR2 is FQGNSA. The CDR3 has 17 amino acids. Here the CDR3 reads CASSITRDHFGGNEQFF. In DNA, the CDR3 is TGTGCCAGCAGCATCACCCGGGACCACTTTGGGGGTAATGAGCAGTTCTTC.

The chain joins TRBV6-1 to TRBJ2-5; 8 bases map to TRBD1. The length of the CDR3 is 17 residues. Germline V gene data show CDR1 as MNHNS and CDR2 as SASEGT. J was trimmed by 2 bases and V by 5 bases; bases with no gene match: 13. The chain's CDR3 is CASSPTRPGTGQETQYF. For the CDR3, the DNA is TGTGCCAGCAGTCCAACACGCCCCGGGACAGGACAAGAGACCCAGTACTTC.